The rows below give T cell receptor beta chains drawn from one sample of a study of identical twins. MiXCR, applied by TCRdb to the 5' RACE reads, yields one record per CDR3 protein. The table has about 900,000 distinct CDR3 sequences, approximately 13% seen once. This sample also appeared in a second study, on yellow fever vaccine responses in identical twins.

What was sequenced was PBMCs. The receptors shown here come from a woman in her late teens or twenties in good health. The conserved cysteine and the conserved F or W are not part of the CDR3 here. Expanded clones get a size class; other rows say once, few or many, or leave the size out.

TRBJ2-4,TRBV3-1,.,ASSQVLSGDKNIQY
TRBJ1-1,TRBV20-1,few,SATLGTDNTEAF
TRBJ1-1,TRBV20-1,.,SARDRSGGTEAF
TRBJ1-6,TRBV2,few,ASSAETVNSPLH
TRBJ2-2,TRBV20-1,.,SASLAPGTGELF
TRBJ1-3,TRBV20-1,.,SVTGQEGNTIY
TRBJ2-5,TRBV28,.,ASSSGAALQETQY
TRBJ1-3,TRBV6-1,.,ASSESGGSRNTIY
TRBJ2-3,TRBV12-3/TRBV12-4,.,ASSLVTGANTDTQY
TRBJ2-7,TRBV4-1,few,ASSFRDSRIPGRDEQY
TRBJ2-5,TRBV27,few,ASSQEKGTGAETQY
TRBJ2-1,TRBV5-6,.,ASSLELGPNNEQF
TRBJ2-4,TRBV28,.,ASSHFRVSLAKNIQY
TRBJ1-1,TRBV12-3/TRBV12-4,few,ASSLTIRDSEAF
TRBJ2-1,TRBV12-3/TRBV12-4,.,ASSRGDPPQF
TRBJ2-2,TRBV4-1,few,ASNPGAANTGELF